The 10 T cell receptor beta chains presented below share a single source sample, sequenced in a study of T cell responses to AZD1222 COVID-19 vaccine. Profiling relied on immunoSEQ multiplex PCR, and the TCRdb table lists in-frame clones only, not all of them. The table shows about 85,000 clones, with roughly 85% occurring only once. Sample: peripheral blood, taken on day 0 of AZD1222 vaccination. These receptors were obtained from an adult in good health.

This sequence joins TRBV7-2 and TRBJ1-3; D is undetermined. CDR1 and CDR2 from the germline V gene are SGHTA and FQGNSA. V lost 5 bases and J lost 0, with 11 bases in between. CDR3 length equals 15 residues. CDR3 sequence: CASSIDKSSGNTIYF. DNA of the CDR3: TGTGCCAGCAGCATAGACAAGAGCTCTGGAAACACCATATATTTT.

The V and J genes are TRBV28 and TRBJ2-3; TRBD1 might be the D (6 bases). Germline V gene lookup returns CDR1 MDHEN and CDR2 SYDVKM. The CDR3 has 14 amino acids. Trimming stripped 2 bases from V and 5 bases from J, with 11 bases between. The CDR3 DNA reads as TGTGCCAGCAGTTTAGGGGGACATTTAGATACGCAGTATTTT. Translated, it gives CASSLGGHLDTQYF.

This clone was seen only a few times. The chain uses TRBV28 and TRBJ2-3; possible D gene TRBD2, 5 bases. Germline CDR1 and CDR2: MDHEN and SYDVKM. CDR3 length: 15 amino acids. The V gene lost 7 bases and the J gene lost 4 bases, with 18 bases spanning the gap. In DNA form, the CDR3 reads TGTGCCAGCATCCCTCCCTTGGGAGTTCCAGATACGCAGTATTTT. Its protein is CASIPPLGVPDTQYF.

This clone is a singleton in its sample. The chain uses TRBV28 and TRBJ2-3; no clear D gene. With 2 bases removed from V and 0 bases from J, the gap between germline ends came to 0 bases. Germline CDR1 reads MDHEN; CDR2 reads SYDVKM. The CDR3 is made up of 12 amino acids. Written as DNA, the CDR3 is TGTGCCAGCAGTTTAAGCACAGATACGCAGTATTTT. Residues: CASSLSTDTQYF.

As to this clone: At one end the junction does not follow the germline gene, possibly because of a read error. This chain connects TRBV3-1 (or the pseudogene TRBV3-2) to TRBJ1-1, with D perhaps matching TRBD1 (5 bases). The CDR3 runs to 13 residues. Germline assignment: CDR1 LGHDT and CDR2 YNNKEL (reference sequence). CDR3 amino acids: CASTQDRGPEAFF. CDR3 sequence (DNA): TGTGCCAGCACCCAAGATCGGGGACCTGAAGCTTTCTTT.

This chain links TRBV3-1 (or the pseudogene TRBV3-2) with TRBJ1-2; 9 positions match TRBD1. Germline lookup yields CDR1 LGHDT and CDR2 YNNKEL (reference sequence). CDR3 length: 15 amino acids. V was clipped by 5 bases and J by 2 bases; unmatched bases: 6. In DNA form, the CDR3 reads TGTGCCAGCAGCACAACGGACAGGGGAAACTATGGCTACACCTTC. It yields the protein CASSTTDRGNYGYTF.

The rearrangement uses TRBV7-3 and TRBJ1-5; D is possibly TRBD1 (6 bases). The V end was cut by 5 bases, the J end by 2 bases, with 13 bases between. CDR3 length: 15 amino acids. CDR1 and CDR2 from the germline V gene are SGHTA and FQGTGA. In DNA, the CDR3 is TGTGCCAGCAGCCCCAGGGGAGGGGGCAATCAGCCCCAGCATTTT. It yields the protein CASSPRGGGNQPQHF.

This rearrangement joins TRBV5-1 to TRBJ2-3, with D hard to call. The V and J ends lost 1 base and 2 bases respectively, with 5 bases between them. The CDR3 has 13 residues. Germline V gene lookup returns CDR1 SGHRS and CDR2 YFSETQ. The CDR3 region has the DNA TGCGCCAGCAGCTTGTCGGCCACAGATACGCAGTATTTT. Translation: CASSLSATDTQYF.

This clone was recorded only once. The chain couples TRBV30 to TRBJ1-2, with 7 bases lining up with TRBD1. This CDR3 is built from 14 residues. Unmatched junction bases numbered 7, after V lost 0 bases and J lost 6 bases. Germline CDR1 reads GTSNPN; CDR2 reads SVGIG (reference sequence). The CDR3 is CAWSVLSDRHGYTF. CDR3 nucleotide sequence: TGTGCCTGGAGTGTACTATCGGACAGGCATGGCTACACCTTC.

The chain is built from TRBV28 and TRBJ1-4; 9 bases fit TRBD1. The V gene end was trimmed by 8 bases and the J gene end by 7 bases; junction bases not matched to a gene: 11. The CDR3 consists of 15 residues. Germline V gene sequence: CDR1 MDHEN, CDR2 SYDVKM. CDR3 region: CASGSPGQGSEKLFF. The DNA of the CDR3 is TGTGCCAGCGGGTCCCCGGGACAGGGCAGTGAAAAACTGTTTTTT.